These 10 T cell receptor beta chains were all obtained from the same sample, sequenced in a study of blood T cell repertoires in COVID-19. Some clones are missing from TCRdb's copy, which holds only in-frame ones; the method was immunoSEQ multiplex PCR. Seen here are 55,000 to 65,000 clones, approximately 84% observed once, and the top ten hold roughly 4%. Sequenced sample: peripheral blood. Source of these receptors: a man in his sixties with acute or convalescent COVID-19.

The J gene is TRBJ1-2, the V gene TRBV24-1, with 7 nucleotides matching TRBD1. The CDR3 loop spans 17 amino acids. Germline V lookup: CDR1 KGHDR, CDR2 SFDVKD. The trim removed 5 bases at V and 1 base at J, leaving 12 bases unmatched. CDR3 in DNA: TGTGCCACCAGTGGCCCCTTTGGACAGGATAATAACTATGGCTACACCTTC. Amino acids: CATSGPFGQDNNYGYTF.

The J gene is TRBJ2-5, the V gene TRBV6-1; no clear D gene. The CDR3 runs to 16 residues. CDR1 is MNHNS, CDR2 SASEGT, per germline. The V and J ends lost 1 base and 5 bases respectively, with 17 bases between them. The CDR3 region is CASSEGESGGTETQYF. DNA of the CDR3: TGTGCCAGCAGTGAAGGAGAGTCAGGTGGTACGGAGACCCAGTACTTC.

This chain uses TRBV2 with TRBJ2-1; possible D gene TRBD1, 5 bases. There are 16 residues in the CDR3. Germline assignment: CDR1 SNHLY and CDR2 FYNNEI. V lost 0 bases and J 4 bases, leaving 13 bases between the germline ends. The DNA of the CDR3 is TGTGCCAGCAGTGAAGCTAAGGTGGGGCTTTACAATGAGCAGTTCTTC. This codes for CASSEAKVGLYNEQFF.

This sequence joins TRBV27 and TRBJ2-2; D may be TRBD1 (5 bases). This CDR3 has 13 amino acids. Trimming stripped 2 bases from V and 4 bases from J, with 5 bases between. Germline values: CDR1 MNHEY, CDR2 SMNVEV (reference sequence). CDR3 DNA sequence: TGTGCCAGCAGTTTACAGGGCACCGGGGAGCTGTTTTTT. Translation gives CASSLQGTGELFF.

In its sample, this clone was seen once. The J gene is TRBJ2-2, the V gene TRBV18; D not certain. Germline CDR1 reads KGHSH; CDR2 reads LQKENI. Trimming removed 1 base at V and 4 bases at J, with 7 bases between. The CDR3 totals 14 residues. The CDR3: CASSPLIATGELFF. The CDR3 nucleotides read TGTGCCAGCTCACCACTAATAGCCACCGGGGAGCTGTTTTTT.

This clone was detected once. This sequence joins TRBV2 and TRBJ1-6; D remains ambiguous. Germline values: CDR1 SNHLY, CDR2 FYNNEI. The V end was cut by 1 base, the J end by 14 bases, with 12 bases between. The CDR3 is made up of 13 amino acids. CDR3 sequence: CASSEEGHRALHF. DNA of the CDR3: TGTGCCAGCAGTGAAGAAGGTCATCGGGCCCTCCACTTT.

The V and J genes are TRBV7-2 and TRBJ1-1, with 10 nucleotides matching TRBD1. J was trimmed by 7 bases and V by 5 bases; bases with no gene match: 13. CDR1 SGHTA and CDR2 FQGNSA come from the germline V gene. The CDR3 length is 16 residues. Here the CDR3 DNA reads TGTGCCAGCAGCCCTCCGGGACAGGGGCCGGGAGGTGAAGCTTTCTTT. This gives the protein CASSPPGQGPGGEAFF.

The V call is TRBV7-9, the J call TRBJ2-2; D might be TRBD2 (6 bases). Trimming removed 1 base from V and 8 bases from J, with 11 bases in between. The CDR3 consists of 14 residues. Germline CDR1 reads SEHNR; CDR2 reads FQNEAQ (reference sequence). The CDR3 reads CASSLDGGAGELFF. The CDR3 region has the DNA TGTGCCAGCAGCTTAGACGGCGGGGCTGGGGAGCTGTTTTTT.

The chain employs TRBV6-4 and TRBJ2-7, with TRBD2 as a possible D gene (6 bases). With 3 bases removed from V and 5 bases from J, the gap between germline ends came to 26 bases. There are 18 residues in the CDR3. Germline CDR1 and CDR2: MRHNA and SNTAGT. The CDR3 is CASSDKTALSGECHEQYF. The CDR3 DNA follows: TGTGCCAGCAGTGATAAGACCGCACTATCGGGGGAATGTCACGAGCAGTACTTC.

A note on this clone: The same CDR3 can be traced to other DNA sequences in this sample. The chain combines TRBV6-5 with TRBJ1-2; no clear D. CDR1 MNHEY and CDR2 SVGAGI come from the germline V gene. The CDR3 is 12 amino acids. V was trimmed by 6 bases and J by 5 bases, leaving 10 bases between them. Here the CDR3 DNA reads TGTGCCAGCAGACCAACGGGGTATGGCTACACCTTC. Its protein is CASRPTGYGYTF.